Following are 12 T cell receptor beta chains from one sample sequenced in a study of blood T cells in healthy people across ages. A second PCR of about 7 to 11 cycles used a sample-barcoded 5' primer and a J-beta primer mix. In TCRdb, the 5' RACE reads were re-called with MiXCR into one record per CDR3 protein. The sample has some 860,000 distinct CDR3 sequences, 56% seen once. The sequencing input was blood. These receptors were obtained from a man aged 35 to 55 in good health.

V gene TRBV4-2 combines with J gene TRBJ1-1, with TRBD1 identical over 8 bases. In germline, CDR1 is LGHNA, CDR2 YNFKEQ. After removal of 1 base from V and 0 bases from J, the junction contained 4 bases not matched to a gene. The CDR3 has 16 amino acids. The CDR3 DNA reads as TGTGCCAGCAGCCAAGGGACAGGGCCCATGAACACTGAAGCTTTCTTT. It specifies CASSQGTGPMNTEAFF.

The chain has TRBV29-1 and TRBJ2-7; D possibly matches TRBD1 or TRBD2 (7 bases each). The CDR3 is 14 residues long. V was shortened by 1 base and J by 4 bases, with 14 bases between the two germline ends. Germline V CDR1 and CDR2: SQVTM, ANQGSEA. CDR3 amino acids: CSVEGEGTEYEQYF. CDR3 in DNA: TGCAGCGTTGAAGGGGAGGGGACAGAGTACGAGCAGTACTTC.

This chain uses TRBV11-3 with TRBJ2-5; possibly TRBD1 for D (6 bases). The CDR3 has 15 amino acids. V gave up 4 bases and J gave up 2 bases, with 14 bases separating them. Germline CDR1 is SGHNT and CDR2 is YENEEA. The CDR3 DNA sequence: TGTGCCAGCAGCTCCCTTGGGCAGGGGCAAGAGACCCAGTACTTC. This encodes CASSSLGQGQETQYF. The complete variable domain, with remaining parts taken from reference TRBV11-3 and TRBJ2-5, reads EAGVVQSPRYKIIEKKQPVAFWCNPISGHNTLYWYLQNLGQGPELLIRYENEEAVDDSQLPKDRFSAERLKGVDSTLKIQPAELGDSAVYLCASSSLGQGQETQYFGPGTRLLVL.

J is TRBJ2-6 and V is TRBV27, with D possibly matching TRBD2 (6 bases). The CDR3 loop spans 14 amino acids. With 8 bases removed from V and 0 bases from J, the gap between germline ends came to 8 bases. Germline CDR1 and CDR2: MNHEY and SMNVEV (reference sequence). CDR3 protein: CASGGFSGANVLTF. The CDR3 nucleotides read TGTGCCAGCGGGGGGTTCTCTGGGGCCAACGTCCTGACTTTC.

The genes are TRBV29-1 and TRBJ2-7; 9 bases are a match to TRBD2. The CDR3 consists of 14 residues. The germline V gene has CDR1 SQVTM and CDR2 ANQGSEA. The junction had 6 bases not matched to a gene; V was cut back by 3 bases and J by 3 bases. CDR3 bases: TGCAGCGTTGACTCCGAGACTAGCGGCTACGAGCAGTACTTC. Its protein product is CSVDSETSGYEQYF.

This chain uses TRBV6-5 with TRBJ1-6; D is ambiguous. V lost 7 bases and J 0 bases, leaving 7 bases between the germline ends. The CDR3 length is 14 residues. Germline-derived CDR1 and CDR2 are MNHEY and SVGAGI. The chain's CDR3 is CASKKSSYNSPLHF. CDR3 sequence (DNA): TGTGCCAGCAAAAAGAGCTCCTATAATTCACCCCTCCACTTT.

The chain uses TRBV5-1 and TRBJ1-1; D ambiguous. The CDR3 covers 14 residues. V dropped 0 bases and J dropped 4 bases, with 10 bases sitting between them. Germline CDR1 is SGHRS and CDR2 is YFSETQ. Here the CDR3 DNA reads TGCGCCAGCAGCTTGGGAATTTGGCTCACTGAAGCTTTCTTT. Its translation: CASSLGIWLTEAFF.

This clonotype was counted ten times or more. V is TRBV7-8 and J is TRBJ2-7; D unresolved. The CDR3 sequence is 12 residues long. The germline V and J ends were trimmed by 2 bases and 7 bases, with 9 bases remaining between them. From germline, CDR1 is SGHVS and CDR2 FQNEAQ. The CDR3, as DNA: TGTGCCAGCAGCTTATCTAACGGAGAGCAGTACTTC. Translating it yields CASSLSNGEQYF. The whole variable domain, remainder taken from reference TRBV7-8 and TRBJ2-7, is GAGVSQSPRYKVAKRGQDVALRCDPISGHVSLFWYQQALGQGPEFLTYFQNEAQLDKSGLPSDRFFAERPEGSVSTLKIQRTQQEDSAVYLCASSLSNGEQYFGPGTRLTVT.

The V call is TRBV6-2 or TRBV6-3, the J call TRBJ2-7; unclear D gene. The germline V and J ends were trimmed by 2 bases and 4 bases, with 9 bases remaining between them. Per germline, CDR1 MNHEY and CDR2 SVGEGT. This CDR3 comprises 13 residues. This CDR3 reads CASSYNAPYEQYF. The CDR3 DNA reads TGTGCCAGCAGTTACAACGCCCCGTACGAGCAGTACTTC.

As concerns this clonotype: One end of the junction is discordant with germline, which a read error may explain. This chain joins TRBV7-6 and TRBJ2-1, with 12 bases lining up with TRBD2. Per the germline V gene, CDR1 is SGHVS and CDR2 is FNYEAQ. The CDR3 length is 16 residues. CDR3 sequence (DNA): TGTGCCAGCACCTTAGCTTCTAGCGGGGGGGTATATGAGCAGTTCTTC. Its translation: CASTLASSGGVYEQFF.

The V and J genes are TRBV27 and TRBJ1-1, with 7 positions matching TRBD1. Germline V gene lookup returns CDR1 MNHEY and CDR2 SMNVEV (reference sequence). The CDR3 runs to 13 residues. V lost 5 bases to trimming and J lost 8 bases; unmatched junction nucleotides: 8. CDR3 bases: TGTGCCAGCAGTATGGGACAGACGGCGGAAGCTTTCTTT. Protein product: CASSMGQTAEAFF.

On this clonotype: One end of the junction is discordant with germline, which a read error may explain. In DNA, the CDR3 is TGTGCTAAGGGCCCCGGGACAGGGGAGGGCTCTGGGGCCGACGTCCTGACTTTC. Its protein is CAKGPGTGEGSGADVLTF. This chain uses TRBV7-8 with TRBJ2-6; TRBD1 agrees at 10 bases. The CDR3 contains 18 residues. Germline loops: CDR1 SGHVS, CDR2 FQNEAQ. Based on the CDR3 plus reference TRBV7-8 and TRBJ2-6, the full variable domain is GAGVSQSPRYKVAKRGQDVALRCDPISGHVSLFWYQQALGQGPEFLTYFQNEAQLDKSGLPSDRFFAERPEGSVSTLKIQRTQQEDSAVYLCAKGPGTGEGSGADVLTFGAGSRLTVL.